Following are 8 T cell receptor beta chains from one sample sequenced in a study of blood T cell repertoires in COVID-19 (dated by TCRdb to 2020 to 2022). The method behind the library was the immunoSEQ multiplex PCR assay. The table was pulled from immuneACCESS by TCRdb, which kept in-frame rearrangements only. Such tables lose some clones; where checked, under half of the loss comes from unresolved V genes, and the rest has no known cause. This sample gives under 300,000 clones in total; approximately 80% of them show up just once. Roughly 4% of the sample is held by the ten biggest clonotypes. Material: peripheral blood. The receptor set was obtained from a woman aged 40 to 50 with active or convalescent COVID-19.

The J gene is TRBJ2-3, the V gene TRBV6-5; weak D call: TRBD1 (6 bases). Trimming shortened V by 7 bases and J by 5 bases, and 16 bases separated the two germline ends. Looked up from germline, CDR1 is MNHEY and CDR2 is SVGAGI. The CDR3 runs 14 residues. CDR3 region: CASKLVGGGDTQYF. CDR3 DNA: TGTGCCAGCAAATTAGTAGGGGGTGGAGATACGCAGTATTTT.

The chain has TRBV30 and TRBJ1-2; possibly TRBD1 for D (5 bases). CDR1 and CDR2 from the germline V gene are GTSNPN and SVGIG (reference sequence). The CDR3 runs to 16 residues. With 5 bases removed from V and 5 bases from J, the gap between germline ends came to 24 bases. CDR3 region: CAWQWAGSYQEYGYTF. In DNA form, the CDR3 reads TGTGCCTGGCAGTGGGCAGGGTCCTACCAGGAGTATGGCTACACCTTC. The variable domain in full, completed from reference TRBV30 and TRBJ1-2, reads SQTIHQWPATLVQPVGSPLSLECTVEGTSNPNLYWYRQAAGRGLQLLFYSVGIGQISSEVPQNLSASRPQDRQFILSSKKLLLSDSGFYLCAWQWAGSYQEYGYTFGSGTRLTVV.

The V gene is TRBV7-9, the J gene TRBJ1-1, with a weak D call TRBD1 (5 bases). This CDR3 spans 14 amino acids. CDR1 is SEHNR, CDR2 FQNEAQ, per germline (reference sequence). V lost 5 bases and J 0 bases, leaving 10 bases between the germline ends. The CDR3 is CASSLQVMNTEAFF. Written as DNA, the CDR3 is TGTGCCAGCAGCCTACAGGTCATGAACACTGAAGCTTTCTTT.

CDR3 sequence reads: CASSILPSYEQYF. The CDR3 nucleotides read TGTGCCAGTAGTATTCTCCCGTCCTACGAGCAGTACTTC. The rearrangement uses TRBV19 and TRBJ2-7; no firm D call. The CDR3 covers 13 residues. CDR1 is LNHDA, CDR2 SQIVND, per germline (reference sequence). Trimming removed 3 bases at V and 1 base at J, with 7 bases between.

The V call is TRBV7-9, the J call TRBJ1-3, with D hard to call. This CDR3 has 15 amino acids. Germline CDR1 SEHNR, CDR2 FQNEAQ (reference sequence). Trimming took 5 bases from V and 4 from J, leaving 15 bases between them. This CDR3 reads CASSVGGAIGNTIYF. CDR3 nucleotide sequence: TGTGCCAGCAGCGTAGGAGGAGCGATAGGAAACACCATATATTTT. Looking up the rest from reference TRBV7-9 and TRBJ1-3 gives the full variable domain: DTGVSQNPRHKITKRGQNVTFRCDPISEHNRLYWYRQTLGQGPEFLTYFQNEAQLEKSRLLSDRFSAERPKGSFSTLEIQRTEQGDSAMYLCASSVGGAIGNTIYFGEGSWLTVV.

V gene TRBV7-3 combines with J gene TRBJ2-3, with 8 bases fitting TRBD1. V shed 4 bases, J shed 2 bases, and the junction held 5 bases outside the gene matches. From germline, CDR1 is SGHTA and CDR2 FQGTGA. The CDR3 covers 15 residues. CDR3: CASSSDRGYTDTQYF. For the CDR3, the DNA is TGTGCCAGCAGCTCTGACAGGGGATACACAGATACGCAGTATTTT.

This chain joins TRBV19 and TRBJ1-2, with 7 bases lining up with TRBD1. Per germline, CDR1 LNHDA and CDR2 SQIVND (reference sequence). This CDR3 spans 12 amino acids. After removal of 6 bases from V and 6 bases from J, the junction contained 4 bases not matched to a gene. CDR3 DNA sequence: TGTGCCAGTAGAACGGGACAGAATGGCTACACCTTC. Translated: CASRTGQNGYTF.

The rearrangement joins TRBV6-5 to TRBJ2-2, with 12 bases matching TRBD2. Germline V gene sequence: CDR1 MNHEY, CDR2 SVGAGI. The CDR3 loop spans 15 amino acids. V shed 6 bases, J shed 6 bases, and the junction held 5 bases outside the gene matches. The CDR3 nucleotides are TGTGCCAGCAGCAGACTAGCGGGGGTGGCCGGGGAGCTGTTTTTT. Translated, it gives CASSRLAGVAGELFF.